This T cell receptor beta chain originates from a study of blood T cell repertoires in COVID-19 (dated by TCRdb to 2020 to 2021). General notes on the study: Samples covering the acute and convalescent phases of COVID-19 were provided by collaborators in the United States, Italy and Spain. The samples were drawn from the first 160 participants of the ongoing ImmuneRACE study and from 1,254 subjects provided by 6 global collaborators. The prospective study material was composed of cDNA or gDNA derived from T cells, B-cell-depleted T cells, or PBMCs. Subjects who had been exposed to COVID-19, were actively infected with it, or had recovered from it provided the deeply sampled blood TCRbeta repertoires that made up the dataset. The sample metadata nearly always contained a de-identified subject ID, COVID-19 status, age in years and sex. The repertoires were released in a freely available public database meant as a resource for research on the immune response to SARS-CoV-2. Where HLA class I and class II types were available, the types were taken from metadata supplied by the sample provider, not from assay-based typing.

Study-level results and caveats: How much clinical and demographic metadata was included differed by source and by participant, and the metadata was provided uncurated.

As to this clone: Its antigen specificity is not known. Within one base of it there is no much larger clone, and no base qualities were kept.

The immunoSEQ Assay, a bias-controlled multiplex PCR, was used to amplify TCRbeta CDR3 regions from genomic DNA. The authors' pipeline ran thus. The number of nucleated cells in each sample was estimated from the amplification of reference gene primers within the assay. Sequence reads were collapsed and filtered to measure the absolute abundance of every unique TCRbeta CDR3 rearrangement. For each sample, productive Simpson clonality was calculated by taking the square root of Simpson's diversity index across productive rearrangements. Held by TCRdb, this immuneACCESS table contains in-frame sequences only and omits some clones. Under half of the omission traces to an unresolved V gene where checked; the cause of the rest is unknown. The V and J calls and clone size come from that table; D and trimming were worked out from the DNA. This sample comprises roughly 400,000 clones, 90% of them detected only once. The ten largest account for 0.6% of the sample.

Participants in the prospective study were enrolled through a virtual design, were aged roughly 18 to 100 years, and lived in roughly 24 United States geographic areas. Cohort assignment in the prospective study relied on participant-reported clinical history from a screening survey and a study questionnaire. For ImmuneRACE Cohort 3, a participant was defined as recovered based on two consecutive negative NP/OP PCR tests, clearance by a healthcare professional, or resolution of symptoms. Each participant in the prospective study had whole blood, serum and a nasopharyngeal or oropharyngeal swab collected by mobile phlebotomists. Participants in the prospective study had the option to provide additional blood draws and questionnaires over an approximately 2-month period. Before DNA extraction, prospective study blood samples were shipped either frozen or at room temperature. The sequencing input was PBMCs or T cells enriched from blood (not recorded which). The source is a man aged 18 to 29 who had recovered from COVID-19.

The nucleotides are TGTGCCAGCAGTTTCGGTAGCTCCTACGAGCAGTACTTC. Its protein product is CASSFGSSYEQYF. The rearrangement joined TRBV12-3 or TRBV12-4 to TRBJ2-7, with the D gene too uncertain to name. A distance of 6 bases separates the germline ends of V and J, which lose 3 bases and 0 bases respectively. The cysteine opens and the phenylalanine closes a CDR3 of 13 amino acids. Of the read, only the CDR3 DNA is kept; its 39 bases are in frame from base 1.